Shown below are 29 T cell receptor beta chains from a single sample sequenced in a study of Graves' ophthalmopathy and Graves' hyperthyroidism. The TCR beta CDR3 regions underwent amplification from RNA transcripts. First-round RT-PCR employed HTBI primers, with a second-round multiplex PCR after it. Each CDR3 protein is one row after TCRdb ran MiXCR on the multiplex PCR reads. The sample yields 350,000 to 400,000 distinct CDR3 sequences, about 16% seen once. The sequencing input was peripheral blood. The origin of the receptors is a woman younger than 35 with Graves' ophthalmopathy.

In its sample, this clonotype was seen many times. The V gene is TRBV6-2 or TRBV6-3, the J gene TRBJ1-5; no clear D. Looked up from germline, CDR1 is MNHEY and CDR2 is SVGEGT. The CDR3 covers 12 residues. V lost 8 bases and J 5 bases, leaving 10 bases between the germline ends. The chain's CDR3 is CASRQTDQPQHF. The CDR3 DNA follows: TGTGCCAGCCGGCAGACGGATCAGCCCCAGCATTTT.

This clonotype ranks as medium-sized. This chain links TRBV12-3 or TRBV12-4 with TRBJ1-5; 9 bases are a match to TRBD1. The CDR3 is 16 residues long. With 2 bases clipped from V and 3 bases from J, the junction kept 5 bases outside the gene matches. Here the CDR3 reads CASSLWDRDSNQPQHF. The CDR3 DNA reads TGTGCCAGCAGTTTATGGGACAGGGACTCCAATCAGCCCCAGCATTTT.

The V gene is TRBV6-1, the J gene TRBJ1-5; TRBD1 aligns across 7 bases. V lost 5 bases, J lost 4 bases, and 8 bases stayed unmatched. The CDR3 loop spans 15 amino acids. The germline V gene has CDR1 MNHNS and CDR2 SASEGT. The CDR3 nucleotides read TGTGCCAGCAGTACCAGGACAGGTACGAATCAGCCCCAGCATTTT. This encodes CASSTRTGTNQPQHF.

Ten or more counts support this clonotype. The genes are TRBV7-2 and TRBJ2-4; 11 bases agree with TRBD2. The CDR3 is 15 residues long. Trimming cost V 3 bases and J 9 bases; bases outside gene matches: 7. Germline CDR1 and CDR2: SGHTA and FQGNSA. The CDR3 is CASSLGTSGEGIQYF. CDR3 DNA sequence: TGTGCCAGCAGCTTGGGGACTAGCGGAGAGGGCATTCAGTACTTC.

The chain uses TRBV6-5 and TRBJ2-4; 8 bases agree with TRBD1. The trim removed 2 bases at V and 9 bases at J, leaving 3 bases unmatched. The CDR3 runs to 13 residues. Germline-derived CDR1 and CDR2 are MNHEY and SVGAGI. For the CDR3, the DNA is TGTGCCAGCAGTTACGCCACAGGGGGCATTCAGTACTTC. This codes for CASSYATGGIQYF.

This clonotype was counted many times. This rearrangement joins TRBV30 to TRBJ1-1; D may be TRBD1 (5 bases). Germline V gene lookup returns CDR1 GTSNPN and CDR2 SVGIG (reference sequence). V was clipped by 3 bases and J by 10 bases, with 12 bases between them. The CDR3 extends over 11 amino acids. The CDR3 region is CAWRYGALAFF. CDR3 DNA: TGTGCCTGGAGATATGGGGCTTTAGCTTTCTTT.

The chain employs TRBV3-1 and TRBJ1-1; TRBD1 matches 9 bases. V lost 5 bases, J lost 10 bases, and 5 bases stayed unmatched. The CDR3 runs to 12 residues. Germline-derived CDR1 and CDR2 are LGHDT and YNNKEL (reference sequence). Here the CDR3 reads CASSNRQGGAFF. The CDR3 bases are TGTGCCAGCAGCAATCGACAGGGGGGAGCTTTCTTT.

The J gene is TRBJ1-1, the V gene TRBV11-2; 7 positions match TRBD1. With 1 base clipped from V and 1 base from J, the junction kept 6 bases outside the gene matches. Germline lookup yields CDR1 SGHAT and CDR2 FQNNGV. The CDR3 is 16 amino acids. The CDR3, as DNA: TGTGCCAGCAGCTTAGGGACAGGCCCCGCGAACACTGAAGCTTTCTTT. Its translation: CASSLGTGPANTEAFF. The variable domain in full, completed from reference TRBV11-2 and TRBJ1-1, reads EAGVAQSPRYKIIEKRQSVAFWCNPISGHATLYWYQQILGQGPKLLIQFQNNGVVDDSQLPKDRFSAERLKGVDSTLKIQPAKLEDSAVYLCASSLGTGPANTEAFFGQGTRLTVV.

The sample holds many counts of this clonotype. The CDR3, as DNA: TGCAGCGTTGGGGACGGCCCCCACGAGCAGTACTTC. Its translation is CSVGDGPHEQYF. The chain joins TRBV29-1 to TRBJ2-7; either TRBD1 or TRBD2 may fit D (5 bases each). Germline V gene lookup returns CDR1 SQVTM and CDR2 ANQGSEA. V was trimmed by 4 bases and J by 5 bases, leaving 12 bases between them. This CDR3 contains 12 residues.

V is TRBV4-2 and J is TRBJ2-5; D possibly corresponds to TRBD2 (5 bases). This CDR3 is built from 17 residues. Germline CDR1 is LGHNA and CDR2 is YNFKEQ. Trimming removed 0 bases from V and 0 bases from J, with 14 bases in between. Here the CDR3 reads CASSQDLRRAHQETQYF. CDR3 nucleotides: TGTGCCAGCAGCCAAGACTTGCGGCGGGCACACCAAGAGACCCAGTACTTC.

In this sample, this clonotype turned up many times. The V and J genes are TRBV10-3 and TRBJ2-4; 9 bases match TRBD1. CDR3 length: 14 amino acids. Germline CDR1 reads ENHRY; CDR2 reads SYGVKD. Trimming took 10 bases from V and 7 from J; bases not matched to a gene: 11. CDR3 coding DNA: TGTGCCACCGGGAAAGACAGGGGGAGGAACATTCAGTACTTC. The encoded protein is CATGKDRGRNIQYF.

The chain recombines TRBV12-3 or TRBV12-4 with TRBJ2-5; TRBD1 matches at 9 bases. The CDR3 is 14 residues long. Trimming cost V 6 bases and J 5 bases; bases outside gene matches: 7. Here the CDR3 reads CASSHTGGPETQYF. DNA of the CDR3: TGTGCCAGCAGCCATACAGGGGGCCCGGAGACCCAGTACTTC.

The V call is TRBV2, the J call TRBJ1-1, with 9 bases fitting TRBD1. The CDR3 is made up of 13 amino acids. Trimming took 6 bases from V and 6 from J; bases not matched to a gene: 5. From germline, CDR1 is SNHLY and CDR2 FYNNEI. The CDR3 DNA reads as TGTGCCAGCAGGGTACAGGGGGCATCTGAAGCTTTCTTT. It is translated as CASRVQGASEAFF.

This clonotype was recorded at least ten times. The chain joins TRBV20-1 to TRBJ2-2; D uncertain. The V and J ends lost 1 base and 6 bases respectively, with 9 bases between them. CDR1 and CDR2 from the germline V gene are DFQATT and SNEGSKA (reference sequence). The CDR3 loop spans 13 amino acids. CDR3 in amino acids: CSARGRVPGELFF. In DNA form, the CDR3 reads TGCAGTGCTAGAGGCCGGGTTCCCGGGGAGCTGTTTTTT.

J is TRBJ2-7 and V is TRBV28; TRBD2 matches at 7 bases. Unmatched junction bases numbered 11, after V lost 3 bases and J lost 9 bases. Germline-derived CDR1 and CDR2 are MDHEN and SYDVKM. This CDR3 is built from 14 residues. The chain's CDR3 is CASSFASGAGGQYF. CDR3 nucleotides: TGTGCCAGCAGTTTCGCTAGCGGAGCAGGCGGGCAGTACTTC.

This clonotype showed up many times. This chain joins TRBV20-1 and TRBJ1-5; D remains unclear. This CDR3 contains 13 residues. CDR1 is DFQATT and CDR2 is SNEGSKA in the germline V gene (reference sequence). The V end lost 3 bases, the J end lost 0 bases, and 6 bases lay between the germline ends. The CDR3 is CSARTYSNQPQHF. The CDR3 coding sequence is TGCAGTGCTAGGACCTATAGCAATCAGCCCCAGCATTTT.

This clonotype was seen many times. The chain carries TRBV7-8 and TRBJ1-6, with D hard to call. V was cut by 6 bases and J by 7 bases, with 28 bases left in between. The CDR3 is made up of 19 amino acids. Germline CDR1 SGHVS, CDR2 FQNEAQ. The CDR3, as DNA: TGTGCCAGCAGTCAAACACCAGACGGGAGCTCGAGACTAAATTCACCCCTCCACTTT. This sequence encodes CASSQTPDGSSRLNSPLHF.

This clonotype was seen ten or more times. CDR3 amino acids: CASRHFPGNTGELFF. Here the CDR3 DNA reads TGTGCCAGCAGACACTTCCCGGGGAACACCGGGGAGCTGTTTTTT. The V call is TRBV6-2 or TRBV6-3, the J call TRBJ2-2; D call uncertain. CDR1 and CDR2 from the germline V gene are MNHEY and SVGEGT. V was shortened by 6 bases and J by 1 base, with 12 bases between the two germline ends. The CDR3 contains 15 residues.

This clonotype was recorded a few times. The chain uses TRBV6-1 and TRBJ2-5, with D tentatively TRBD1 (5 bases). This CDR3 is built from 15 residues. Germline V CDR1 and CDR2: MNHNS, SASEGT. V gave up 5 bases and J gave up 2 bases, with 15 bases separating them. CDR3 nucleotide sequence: TGTGCCAGCAGTCGAAGCCTAGGGGTTCAAGAGACCCAGTACTTC. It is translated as CASSRSLGVQETQYF.

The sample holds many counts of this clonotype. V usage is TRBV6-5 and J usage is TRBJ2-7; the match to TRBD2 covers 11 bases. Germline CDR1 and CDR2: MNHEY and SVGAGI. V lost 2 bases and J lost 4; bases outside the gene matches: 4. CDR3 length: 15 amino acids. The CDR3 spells CASSYAASGGYEQYF. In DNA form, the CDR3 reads TGTGCCAGCAGTTACGCGGCTAGCGGGGGGTACGAGCAGTACTTC.

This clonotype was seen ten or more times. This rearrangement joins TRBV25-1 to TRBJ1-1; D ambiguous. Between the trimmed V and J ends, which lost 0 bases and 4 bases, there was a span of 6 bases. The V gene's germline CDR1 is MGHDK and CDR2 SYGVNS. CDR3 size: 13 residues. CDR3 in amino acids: CASSEYAGTEAFF. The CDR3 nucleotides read TGTGCCAGCAGTGAATACGCGGGCACTGAAGCTTTCTTT.

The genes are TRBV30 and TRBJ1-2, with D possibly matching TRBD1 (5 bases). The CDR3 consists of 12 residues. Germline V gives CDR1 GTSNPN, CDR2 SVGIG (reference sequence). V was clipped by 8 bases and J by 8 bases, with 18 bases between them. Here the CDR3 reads CAGTGLGNGYTF. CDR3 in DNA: TGTGCCGGAACAGGACTAGGGAACGGCTACACCTTC.

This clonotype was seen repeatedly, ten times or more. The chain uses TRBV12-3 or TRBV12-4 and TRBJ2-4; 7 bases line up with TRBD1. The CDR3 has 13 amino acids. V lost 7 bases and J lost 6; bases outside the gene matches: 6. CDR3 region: CASTPGQPNIQYF. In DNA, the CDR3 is TGTGCCAGCACCCCGGGACAGCCAAACATTCAGTACTTC.

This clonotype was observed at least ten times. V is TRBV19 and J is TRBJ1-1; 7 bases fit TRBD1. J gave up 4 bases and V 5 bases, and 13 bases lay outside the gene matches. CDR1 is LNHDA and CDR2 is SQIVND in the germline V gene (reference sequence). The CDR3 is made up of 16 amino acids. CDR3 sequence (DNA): TGTGCCAGTAGTGGGACAGATCTGTTGGGAGGCACTGAAGCTTTCTTT. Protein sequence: CASSGTDLLGGTEAFF.

The CDR3 nucleotides are TGCGCCAGCAGCAACAGAGCATTGAACACTGAAGCTTTCTTT. Translated, it gives CASSNRALNTEAFF. This chain links TRBV5-1 with TRBJ1-1; D not certain. The germline CDR1 and CDR2 sequences are SGHRS and YFSETQ. The CDR3 covers 14 residues. Trimming cost V 4 bases and J 0 bases, with 10 bases left between them.

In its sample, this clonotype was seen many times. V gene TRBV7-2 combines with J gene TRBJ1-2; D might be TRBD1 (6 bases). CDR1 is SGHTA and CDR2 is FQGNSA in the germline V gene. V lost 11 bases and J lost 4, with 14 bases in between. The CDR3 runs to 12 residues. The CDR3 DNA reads TGTGCCGGGCAGGGGAGCGGCTATGGCTACACCTTC. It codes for CAGQGSGYGYTF. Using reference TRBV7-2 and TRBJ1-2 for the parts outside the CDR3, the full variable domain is GAGVSQSPSNKVTEKGKDVELRCDPISGHTALYWYRQSLGQGLEFLIYFQGNSAPDKSGLPSDRFSAERTGGSVSTLTIQRTQQEDSAVYLCAGQGSGYGYTFGSGTRLTVV.

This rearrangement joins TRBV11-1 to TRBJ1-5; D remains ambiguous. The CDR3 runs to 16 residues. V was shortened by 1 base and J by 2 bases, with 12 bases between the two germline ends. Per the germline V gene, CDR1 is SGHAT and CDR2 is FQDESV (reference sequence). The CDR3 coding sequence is TGTGCCAGCAGCTTAGGGCCTGGGGTGGGCAATCAGCCCCAGCATTTT. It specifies CASSLGPGVGNQPQHF.

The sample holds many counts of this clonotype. The CDR3 here is CASRAGTATTGELFF. For the CDR3, the DNA is TGTGCCAGCAGAGCCGGGACAGCCACCACCGGGGAGCTGTTTTTT. The genes are TRBV12-3 or TRBV12-4 and TRBJ2-2; 7 positions match TRBD1. J lost 4 bases, V lost 6 bases, and 8 bases had no gene match. CDR3 length: 15 amino acids.

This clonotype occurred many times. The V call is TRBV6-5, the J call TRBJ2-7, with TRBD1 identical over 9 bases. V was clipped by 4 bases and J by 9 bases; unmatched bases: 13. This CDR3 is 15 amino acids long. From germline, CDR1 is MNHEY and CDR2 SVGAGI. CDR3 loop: CASSLWTGDRQGQYF. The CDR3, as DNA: TGTGCCAGCAGTTTGTGGACAGGGGACCGACAGGGGCAGTACTTC.